This is a list of T cell receptor beta chains from one sample in a study of beta chain features in type 1 diabetes. Only in-frame clones appear in the TCRdb table, and some are missing; sequencing was by immunoSEQ multiplex PCR. This table holds around 340,000 clones, roughly 8.8% found once. The sequencing input was central memory CD4+ T cells from blood. Receptors originate from a man aged 30 to 45 with type 1 diabetes. The CDR3 runs from the conserved cysteine through the conserved F or W. A D gene is named only where the DNA matches it firmly. Clone size is stated in some rows and not others, as once, few, many or a class when expanded.

clone size: .
D gene: .
J gene: TRBJ1-1
V gene: TRBV5-6
CDR3 DNA: TGTGCCAGCAACAAGTGGGGCACGAACACTGAAGCTTTCTTT
CDR3 protein: CASNKWGTNTEAFF

clone size: .
D gene: .
J gene: TRBJ1-6
V gene: TRBV6-1
CDR3 DNA: TGTGCCAGCAGTGAAGATCAACGGGCCAGGAGTTCACCCCTCCACTTT
CDR3 protein: CASSEDQRARSSPLHF

clone size: few
D gene: .
J gene: TRBJ1-2
V gene: TRBV6-1
CDR3 DNA: TGTGCCAGCAGTGAAGCCCCGACAACTAACTATGGCTACACCTTC
CDR3 protein: CASSEAPTTNYGYTF

clone size: few
D gene: TRBD1
J gene: TRBJ1-1
V gene: TRBV4-3
CDR3 DNA: TGCGCCAGCAGCCAAGAAGTGACAGGGCGCACTGAAGCTTTCTTT
CDR3 protein: CASSQEVTGRTEAFF

clone size: .
D gene: TRBD2
J gene: TRBJ2-3
V gene: TRBV19
CDR3 DNA: TGTGCCACCGCAGGACTAGCGGGCGATACGCAGTATTTT
CDR3 protein: CATAGLAGDTQYF

clone size: .
D gene: .
J gene: TRBJ1-2
V gene: TRBV11-2
CDR3 DNA: TGTGCCAGCAGCTTTCGTCAGGGTGGCTACACCTTC
CDR3 protein: CASSFRQGGYTF

clone size: .
D gene: TRBD1
J gene: TRBJ2-1
V gene: TRBV5-5
CDR3 DNA: TGTGCCAGCAGCCGACAGGGGGCCGATGAGCAGTTCTTC
CDR3 protein: CASSRQGADEQFF

clone size: few
D gene: .
J gene: TRBJ2-7
V gene: TRBV18
CDR3 DNA: TGTGCCAGCTCACTTGGGGGCTACGAGCAGTACTTC
CDR3 protein: CASSLGGYEQYF

clone size: once
D gene: TRBD1
J gene: TRBJ2-5
V gene: TRBV2
CDR3 DNA: TGTGCCAGCAGTGGCGGGACAGGGATGGAGACCCAGTACTTC
CDR3 protein: CASSGGTGMETQYF

clone size: .
D gene: TRBD1
J gene: TRBJ1-2
V gene: TRBV6-1
CDR3 DNA: TGTGCCAGCAGAGCTACAGGGGAGATCTATGGCTACACCTTC
CDR3 protein: CASRATGEIYGYTF

clone size: .
D gene: TRBD2
J gene: TRBJ2-5
V gene: TRBV7-7
CDR3 DNA: TGTGCTAGCAGCTTAGCGGCTAGCGGGGGAGAGACCCAGTACTTC
CDR3 protein: CASSLAASGGETQYF

clone size: few
D gene: .
J gene: TRBJ2-6
V gene: TRBV7-2
CDR3 DNA: TGTGCCAGCAGCCGTTTCTCGGGGGCTGGGGCCAACGTCCTGACTTTC
CDR3 protein: CASSRFSGAGANVLTF

clone size: .
D gene: .
J gene: TRBJ2-5
V gene: TRBV2
CDR3 DNA: TGTGCCAGCACCCAGGGAGGAGAGACCCAGTACTTC
CDR3 protein: CASTQGGETQYF

clone size: .
D gene: TRBD2
J gene: TRBJ2-5
V gene: TRBV7-7
CDR3 DNA: TGTGCTAGCAGCTTGGCTAGCGGGGGTCAAGAGACCCAGTACTTC
CDR3 protein: CASSLASGGQETQYF

clone size: .
D gene: TRBD1
J gene: TRBJ1-2
V gene: TRBV9
CDR3 DNA: TGTGCCAGCAGCGTCATGGACAGGGGGCTGGGAGGCTACACCTTC
CDR3 protein: CASSVMDRGLGGYTF

clone size: few
D gene: TRBD2
J gene: TRBJ2-5
V gene: TRBV27
CDR3 DNA: TGTGCCAGCAGTCCAATTCGGGGAGCGGGGGCCGGGGAGACCCAGTACTTC
CDR3 protein: CASSPIRGAGAGETQYF

clone size: few
D gene: TRBD1
J gene: TRBJ1-2
V gene: TRBV18
CDR3 DNA: TGTGCCAGCCGGACAGGGGATACCTATGGCTACACCTTC
CDR3 protein: CASRTGDTYGYTF

clone size: few
D gene: .
J gene: TRBJ1-1
V gene: TRBV5-6
CDR3 DNA: TGTGCCAGCAGCTTAAACTCTGAAGCTTTCTTT
CDR3 protein: CASSLNSEAFF

clone size: .
D gene: TRBD2
J gene: TRBJ2-4
V gene: TRBV4-3
CDR3 DNA: TGCGCCAGCAGCCAATCGGGGGGGGCGCAGGGAAACATTCAGTACTTC
CDR3 protein: CASSQSGGAQGNIQYF

clone size: .
D gene: TRBD1
J gene: TRBJ2-3
V gene: TRBV5-8
CDR3 DNA: TGTGCCAGCACCCTGACAGGGACGAGGCCTAGCACAGATACGCAGTATTTT
CDR3 protein: CASTLTGTRPSTDTQYF

clone size: many
D gene: .
J gene: TRBJ2-1
V gene: TRBV5-1
CDR3 DNA: TGCGCCAGCAGCCCTCGACAGTCTTCGGAGCAGTTCTTC
CDR3 protein: CASSPRQSSEQFF

clone size: .
D gene: .
J gene: TRBJ2-1
V gene: TRBV20-1
CDR3 DNA: TGCAGTGCTGGCAATGAGCAGTTCTTC
CDR3 protein: CSAGNEQFF

clone size: .
D gene: .
J gene: TRBJ2-3
V gene: TRBV9
CDR3 DNA: TGTGCCAGCAGCGTAGGTATGGGTGGCACAGATACGCAGTATTTT
CDR3 protein: CASSVGMGGTDTQYF

clone size: few
D gene: .
J gene: TRBJ2-5
V gene: TRBV7-9
CDR3 DNA: TGTGCCAGCAGTCGACAGCTTAGCGAGACCCAGTACTTC
CDR3 protein: CASSRQLSETQYF

clone size: few
D gene: .
J gene: TRBJ1-3
V gene: TRBV7-9
CDR3 DNA: TGTGCCAGCAGCACACAGGGAAACTCTGGAAACACCATATATTTT
CDR3 protein: CASSTQGNSGNTIYF

clone size: few
D gene: .
J gene: TRBJ2-3
V gene: TRBV10-3
CDR3 DNA: TGTGCCATCAGTGCCGGGACATATGACACAGATACGCAGTATTTT
CDR3 protein: CAISAGTYDTDTQYF

clone size: few
D gene: .
J gene: TRBJ1-4
V gene: TRBV7-2
CDR3 DNA: TGTGCCAGCAGTTACCTTAATGAAAAACTGTTTTTT
CDR3 protein: CASSYLNEKLFF

clone size: .
D gene: .
J gene: TRBJ1-5
V gene: TRBV11-2
CDR3 DNA: TGTGCCAGCAGCTTAGCAGGGCGGGGCAATCAGCCCCAGCATTTT
CDR3 protein: CASSLAGRGNQPQHF

clone size: few
D gene: TRBD1
J gene: TRBJ1-6
V gene: TRBV2
CDR3 DNA: TGTGCCAGCACAACAGGGGCAAATAATTCACCCCTCCACTTT
CDR3 protein: CASTTGANNSPLHF

clone size: .
D gene: .
J gene: TRBJ2-2
V gene: TRBV6-6
CDR3 DNA: TGTGCCAGCGGCCCCCTGAACACCGGGGAGCTGTTTTTT
CDR3 protein: CASGPLNTGELFF

clone size: few
D gene: .
J gene: TRBJ1-2
V gene: TRBV6-5
CDR3 DNA: TGTGCCAGCAGTTATCGGGGGGCTAGAAGTTATGGCTACACCTTC
CDR3 protein: CASSYRGARSYGYTF

clone size: few
D gene: .
J gene: TRBJ2-6
V gene: TRBV6-6
CDR3 DNA: TGTGCCAGCAGTCCTCCCTGGGACGTCAACGTCCTGACTTTC
CDR3 protein: CASSPPWDVNVLTF

clone size: few
D gene: .
J gene: TRBJ2-7
V gene: TRBV6-6
CDR3 DNA: TGTGCCAGCAGTTACTCGAGGTCAGCCTACGAGCAGTACTTC
CDR3 protein: CASSYSRSAYEQYF

clone size: .
D gene: TRBD2
J gene: TRBJ2-5
V gene: TRBV9
CDR3 DNA: TGTGCCAGCAGCGTAGCGGGACTAGCTGTGTACGAGACCCAGTACTTC
CDR3 protein: CASSVAGLAVYETQYF

clone size: .
D gene: .
J gene: TRBJ2-1
V gene: TRBV1
CDR3 DNA: TGCACCAGCAGCTATTTACTAGCGGGGTTCAATGAGCAGTTCTTC
CDR3 protein: CTSSYLLAGFNEQFF

clone size: .
D gene: .
J gene: TRBJ1-1
V gene: TRBV2
CDR3 DNA: TGTGCCAGCAGTGACGGGGGACCTACCACTGAAGCTTTCTTT
CDR3 protein: CASSDGGPTTEAFF

clone size: many
D gene: .
J gene: TRBJ2-7
V gene: TRBV7-9
CDR3 DNA: TGTGCCAGCAGCTTAACCTGGGCAGACTCCTACGAGCAGTACTTC
CDR3 protein: CASSLTWADSYEQYF

clone size: few
D gene: .
J gene: TRBJ2-1
V gene: TRBV19
CDR3 DNA: TGTGCCAGTACCCCCGATAATCTTAGGAATGAGCAGTTCTTC
CDR3 protein: CASTPDNLRNEQFF

clone size: few
D gene: .
J gene: TRBJ1-2
V gene: TRBV7-2
CDR3 DNA: TGTGCCAGCAGCTTCGACGGACATGGCTACACCTTC
CDR3 protein: CASSFDGHGYTF

clone size: few
D gene: .
J gene: TRBJ1-5
V gene: TRBV7-9
CDR3 DNA: TGTGCCAGCAGCCCGAGTGCGGCCCATCAGCCCCAGCATTTT
CDR3 protein: CASSPSAAHQPQHF

clone size: .
D gene: TRBD1
J gene: TRBJ2-6
V gene: TRBV27
CDR3 DNA: TGTGCCAGCAGTGTGGGACAGGTTAACTCTGGGGCCAACGTCCTGACTTTC
CDR3 protein: CASSVGQVNSGANVLTF

clone size: few
D gene: .
J gene: TRBJ1-1
V gene: TRBV4-3
CDR3 DNA: TGCGCCAGCAGCCAACAGCAGAACACTGAAGCTTTCTTT
CDR3 protein: CASSQQQNTEAFF

clone size: .
D gene: .
J gene: TRBJ1-3
V gene: TRBV12-5
CDR3 DNA: TGTGCTAGTGGTGTCCCTGGGGGCACCATATATTTT
CDR3 protein: CASGVPGGTIYF

clone size: few
D gene: .
J gene: TRBJ1-1
V gene: TRBV29-1
CDR3 DNA: TGCAGCGCCGGGTCGAATGTGAACACTGAAGCTTTCTTT
CDR3 protein: CSAGSNVNTEAFF

clone size: .
D gene: .
J gene: TRBJ2-7
V gene: TRBV18
CDR3 DNA: TGTGCCAGCTCACGGGGGGCAACAGGGAGCTCCTACGAGCAGTACTTC
CDR3 protein: CASSRGATGSSYEQYF

clone size: few
D gene: .
J gene: TRBJ2-7
V gene: TRBV5-1
CDR3 DNA: TGCGCCAGCAGCTTGGGGGACGACGCCTACGAGCAGTACTTC
CDR3 protein: CASSLGDDAYEQYF

clone size: .
D gene: .
J gene: TRBJ1-5
V gene: TRBV7-2
CDR3 DNA: TGTGCCAGCAGCTTCGAGGATCAGCCCCAGCATTTT
CDR3 protein: CASSFEDQPQHF

clone size: few
D gene: .
J gene: TRBJ2-5
V gene: TRBV20-1
CDR3 DNA: TGCAGTGCCGCTCCAGAAGAGACCCAGTACTTC
CDR3 protein: CSAAPEETQYF

clone size: few
D gene: .
J gene: TRBJ2-3
V gene: TRBV5-6
CDR3 DNA: TGTGCCAGCAGCTTGGAAGGGACAGATACGCAGTATTTT
CDR3 protein: CASSLEGTDTQYF

clone size: .
D gene: .
J gene: TRBJ2-2
V gene: TRBV14
CDR3 DNA: TGTGCCAGCAGCCCACAAGAGGCCGGGGAGCTGTTTTTT
CDR3 protein: CASSPQEAGELFF

clone size: .
D gene: .
J gene: TRBJ2-2
V gene: TRBV5-4
CDR3 DNA: TGTGCCAGCAGCGCCCCCCAAGGGACACTAAACACCGGGGAGCTGTTTTTT
CDR3 protein: CASSAPQGTLNTGELFF